This T cell receptor (beta chain) was recorded in a study of cytomegalovirus exposure and HLA in healthy donors. CDR3 length equals 16 residues. V was cut by 2 bases and J by 6 bases, with 22 bases left in between. From germline, CDR1 is SQVTM and CDR2 ANQGSEA. The PCR contained 60 Vbeta and 13 Jbeta primers. The assay was immunoSEQ multiplex PCR, and TCRdb's table has in-frame clones only and misses some. The data hold over 100,000 clones, with around four fifths observed a single time. This clonotype originated in a man aged 40-55 years in good health and CMV-seronegative. The sequenced sample was PBMCs. V gene TRBV29-1 combines with J gene TRBJ1-1, with D tentatively TRBD1 (5 bases). The CDR3 spells CSVEWGRVGYNSEAFF. CDR3 DNA: TGCAGCGTTGAATGGGGCAGGGTAGGTTATAATTCTGAAGCTTTCTTT.